This T cell receptor beta chain came from a study of shared clonotypes between healthy human individuals. This CDR3 is built from 14 residues. V was clipped by 4 bases and J by 4 bases; unmatched bases: 6. The germline CDR1 and CDR2 sequences are LNHDA and SQIVND (reference sequence). Measured with immunoSEQ multiplex PCR; TCRdb has only the in-frame clones, and not every one. The data show 2 million to 2.5 million clones, 85% to 95% seen once. Study-level results: The represented genetic and exposure-history diversity was limited by the small number of donors.

CD4+ cells yielded CD45RA+ naive and CD45RA-negative memory subsets. Comment on this clone: Its specificity is unknown. The same CDR3 also results from other DNA sequences found in this sample.

The source of this sequence is a man aged 18 to 29 in good health. Some clones in this sample may be carry-over from other donors' samples. The sequencing input was naive CD4+ T cells from PBMCs. Subset in this sample: CD45RA+ positively selected. The chain employs TRBV19 and TRBJ2-5, with 7 nucleotides matching TRBD1. The CDR3 DNA follows: TGTGCCAGTAGTACGACAGGGTCTGGAGAGACCCAGTACTTC. Protein: CASSTTGSGETQYF.